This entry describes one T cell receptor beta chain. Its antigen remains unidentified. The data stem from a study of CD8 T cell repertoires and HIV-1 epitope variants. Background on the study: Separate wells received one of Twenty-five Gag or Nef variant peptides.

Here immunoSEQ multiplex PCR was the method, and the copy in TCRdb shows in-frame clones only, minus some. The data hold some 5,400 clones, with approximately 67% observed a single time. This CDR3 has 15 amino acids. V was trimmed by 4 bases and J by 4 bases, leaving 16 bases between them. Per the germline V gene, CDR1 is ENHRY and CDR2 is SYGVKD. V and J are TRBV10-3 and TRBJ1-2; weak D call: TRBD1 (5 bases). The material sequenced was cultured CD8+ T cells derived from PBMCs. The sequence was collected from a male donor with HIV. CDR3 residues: CAISGGLDGGYGYTF. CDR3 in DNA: TGTGCCATCAGTGGGGGCCTGGATGGAGGCTATGGCTACACCTTC.